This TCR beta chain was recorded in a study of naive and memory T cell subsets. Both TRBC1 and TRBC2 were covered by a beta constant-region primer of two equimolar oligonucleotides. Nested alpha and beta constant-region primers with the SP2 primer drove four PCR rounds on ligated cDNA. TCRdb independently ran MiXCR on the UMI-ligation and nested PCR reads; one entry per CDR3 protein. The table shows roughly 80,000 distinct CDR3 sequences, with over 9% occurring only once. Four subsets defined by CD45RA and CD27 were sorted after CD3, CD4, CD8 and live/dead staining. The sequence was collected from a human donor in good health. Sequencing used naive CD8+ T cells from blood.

The CDR3 coding sequence is TGTGCCAGCAGCCTGGCTTCGGATGAGCAGTTCTTC. Its translation is CASSLASDEQFF. The gene calls are TRBV28 and TRBJ2-1; D remains unclear. Looked up from germline, CDR1 is MDHEN and CDR2 is SYDVKM. The CDR3 has 12 amino acids. V lost 6 bases, J lost 8 bases, and 11 bases lay in between.